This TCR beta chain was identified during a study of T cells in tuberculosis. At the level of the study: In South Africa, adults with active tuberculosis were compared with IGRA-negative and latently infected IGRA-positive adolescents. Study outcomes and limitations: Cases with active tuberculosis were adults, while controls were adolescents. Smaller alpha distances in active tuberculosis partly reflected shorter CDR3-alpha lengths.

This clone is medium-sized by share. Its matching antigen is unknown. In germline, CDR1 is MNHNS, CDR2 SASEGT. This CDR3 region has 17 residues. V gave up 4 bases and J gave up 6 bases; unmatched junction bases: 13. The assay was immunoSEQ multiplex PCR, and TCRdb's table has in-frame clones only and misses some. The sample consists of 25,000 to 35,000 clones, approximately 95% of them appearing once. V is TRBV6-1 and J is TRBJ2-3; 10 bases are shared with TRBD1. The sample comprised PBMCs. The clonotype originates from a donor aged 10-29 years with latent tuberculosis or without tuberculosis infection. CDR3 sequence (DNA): TGTGCCAGCAGTGTTGCCGTGGGGACAGGGGTTTCCGATACGCAGTATTTT. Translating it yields CASSVAVGTGVSDTQYF.